This TCR beta chain was documented in a study of blood T cells in healthy people across ages. Germline CDR1 is SGHAT and CDR2 is FQDESV (reference sequence). V dropped 5 bases and J dropped 1 base, with 18 bases sitting between them. The CDR3 runs 16 residues. Every donor gave approximately 10 milliliters of peripheral blood. Combining a sample-barcoded 5' primer with a J-beta primer mix, a second PCR ran for roughly 7 to 11 cycles. Tagging of each cDNA molecule was performed by a template-switch adaptor with 12 random nucleotides. TCRdb re-called the 5' RACE reads with MiXCR, one entry per CDR3 protein. Of about 1.5 million distinct CDR3 sequences detected, approximately 43% appear once; the ten largest clones hold 4%.

This TCR was recovered from a woman in her late teens or twenties in good health. The sequenced sample consisted of blood. The V call is TRBV11-1, the J call TRBJ2-7, with D maybe TRBD1 (6 bases). As DNA, the CDR3 is TGTGCCAGCAGCATTTTAGGGGCAGGGGCTTCCTACGAGCAGTACTTC. It encodes CASSILGAGASYEQYF. Using reference TRBV11-1 and TRBJ2-7 for the parts outside the CDR3, the full variable domain is EAEVAQSPRYKITEKSQAVAFWCDPISGHATLYWYRQILGQGPELLVQFQDESVVDDSQLPKDRFSAERLKGVDSTLKIQPAELGDSAMYLCASSILGAGASYEQYFGPGTRLTVT.